This T cell receptor (beta chain) came from a study of T cells after posttransplantation cyclophosphamide. Findings and limits, study-wide: Skin or GI-infiltrating T cells shared few TRB sequences with blood. Donor-recipient repertoire similarity was low at 1-2 months, rising over year one.

The CDR3 has 13 residues. V trimming: 6 bases; J trimming: 3 bases; junction bases outside the gene matches: 5. From germline, CDR1 is KGHSH and CDR2 LQKENI. On this clone itself: No antigen is known for it.

Methotrexate plus calcineurin inhibitor accompanied controls' myeloablative marrow transplants; sampling was 1 year later. Clones were sequenced by immunoSEQ multiplex PCR, and TCRdb holds only the in-frame ones, with some missing. The sample includes 20,000 to 25,000 clones, about 89% seen only once; the top ten take approximately 8%. The TCR sequence derives from a female patient aged 50-65 years who received an allogeneic stem cell transplant from an unrelated donor, was CMV-positive, and had chronic GVHD only. Part of the T cell pool may stem from the graft donor. The material sequenced was PBMCs, taken after an allogeneic stem cell transplant with a calcineurin inhibitor and methotrexate. The J gene is TRBJ2-7, the V gene TRBV18, with TRBD1 identical over 7 bases. In DNA, the CDR3 is TGTGCCAGCTCGCAGGGACAGAACTACGAGCAGTACTTC. This gives the protein CASSQGQNYEQYF.